Below, 21 T cell receptor beta chains from the same sample are listed, as sequenced in a study of blood T cells in healthy people across ages. For the second PCR, which ran for roughly 6 to 11 cycles, a sample-barcoded 5' primer and a J-beta primer mix were used. TCRdb redid the calling of the 5' RACE reads with MiXCR, one entry per CDR3 protein. The sample lists about 1.8 million distinct CDR3 sequences; less than 50% were seen once. The specimen was blood. All receptors derive from a woman between 40 and 50 years old in good health.

This clonotype was recorded a few times. The J gene is TRBJ2-3, the V gene TRBV28; a possible D gene is TRBD2 (5 bases). The CDR3 runs 16 residues. From germline, CDR1 is MDHEN and CDR2 SYDVKM. V shed 5 bases and J shed 0 bases, with 15 bases lying between them. The DNA for the CDR3 is TGTGCCAGCAGTCCCACTTGGGAGCGGAGCACAGATACGCAGTATTTT. Translated, it gives CASSPTWERSTDTQYF.

This chain connects TRBV10-3 to TRBJ2-7; D gene ambiguous. The J call may be in error: the DNA end matches TRBJ2-5 better. The germline V gene encodes CDR1 ENHRY and CDR2 SYGVKD. CDR3 length equals 15 residues. CDR3 protein: CAISDLGSLQETQYF. DNA of the CDR3: TGTGCCATCAGTGACCTGGGCAGCCTCCAAGAGACCCAGTACTTC.

The chain recombines TRBV9 with TRBJ2-1; D unclear. The CDR3 is 16 residues long. CDR1 and CDR2 (germline): SGDLS, YYNGEE. Trimming cost V 0 bases and J 3 bases, with 13 bases left between them. DNA of the CDR3: TGTGCCAGCAGCGTAGAGCCCGCAGGATACTACAATGAGCAGTTCTTC. Protein: CASSVEPAGYYNEQFF.

The sample holds one count of this clonotype. This sequence joins TRBV9 and TRBJ2-5; D possibly corresponds to TRBD1 (5 bases). This CDR3 has 15 residues. Trimming pared 2 bases from V and 4 bases from J, leaving 15 bases between. Germline loops: CDR1 SGDLS, CDR2 YYNGEE. CDR3 residues: CASSVAPLQGETQYF. The CDR3, as DNA: TGTGCCAGCAGCGTGGCCCCTCTTCAGGGAGAGACCCAGTACTTC.

V gene TRBV7-2 combines with J gene TRBJ2-1; D perhaps matches TRBD2 (6 bases). This CDR3 contains 14 residues. In germline, CDR1 is SGHTA, CDR2 FQGNSA. V shed 0 bases and J shed 13 bases, with 16 bases lying between them. For the CDR3, the DNA is TGTGCCAGCAGCTTAGCGGGGGGTGCAGAGACCCAGTTCTTC. Translation gives CASSLAGGAETQFF.

This clonotype appeared a few times. This chain uses TRBV28 with TRBJ2-5; 9 positions agree with TRBD1. Germline CDR1 reads MDHEN; CDR2 reads SYDVKM. The CDR3 length is 16 residues. Germline trimming cut 3 bases from V and 4 bases from J; bases unmatched to any gene: 9. As DNA, the CDR3 is TGTGCCAGCAGTTTGCCAGGACAGGGGAGAGGAGAGACCCAGTACTTC. Its translation: CASSLPGQGRGETQYF. The full variable domain, in which reference TRBV28 and TRBJ2-5 provide the parts outside the CDR3, is DVKVTQSSRYLVKRTGEKVFLECVQDMDHENMFWYRQDPGLGLRLIYFSYDVKMKEKGDIPEGYSVSREKKERFSLILESASTNQTSMYLCASSLPGQGRGETQYFGPGTRLLVL.

The chain employs TRBV27 and TRBJ1-6; a weak D match, TRBD1 (5 bases). Trimming cost V 3 bases and J 4 bases, with 7 bases left between them. Germline loops: CDR1 MNHEY, CDR2 SMNVEV (reference sequence). The CDR3 totals 14 residues. CDR3 sequence: CASSLPGYNSPLHF. Here the CDR3 DNA reads TGTGCCAGCAGTTTGCCAGGGTATAATTCACCCCTCCACTTT.

The V gene is TRBV6-2 or TRBV6-3, the J gene TRBJ2-7, with TRBD1 matching 10 bases. Germline lookup yields CDR1 MNHEY and CDR2 SVGEGT. The CDR3 consists of 16 residues. V was pared by 5 bases and J by 3 bases, with 10 bases of the junction left unmatched. The CDR3 DNA reads as TGTGCCAGCAGTCCCAAAGGGACAGGGGACTTCTACGAGCAGTACTTC. Protein: CASSPKGTGDFYEQYF.

This clonotype has just a few counts. The genes are TRBV4-1 and TRBJ1-1; D is unresolved. Trimming stripped 0 bases from V and 0 bases from J, with 11 bases between. Germline CDR1 MGHRA, CDR2 YSYEKL. The CDR3 is 16 residues long. DNA for the CDR3: TGCGCCAGCAGCCAAGAGTCCGCGAACATGAACACTGAAGCTTTCTTT. It specifies CASSQESANMNTEAFF.

This clonotype was recorded at least ten times. The V call is TRBV7-2, the J call TRBJ2-3; D is unresolved. V was shortened by 5 bases and J by 6 bases, with 9 bases between the two germline ends. The CDR3 is made up of 12 amino acids. Germline-derived CDR1 and CDR2 are SGHTA and FQGNSA. This CDR3 reads CASSRIGDTQYF. CDR3 coding DNA: TGTGCCAGCAGCAGAATAGGGGATACGCAGTATTTT.

The chain employs TRBV6-5 and TRBJ2-5, with 7 bases that match TRBD1. J lost 3 bases, V lost 2 bases, and 3 bases had no gene match. CDR1 MNHEY and CDR2 SVGAGI come from the germline V gene. This CDR3 comprises 14 residues. The CDR3 region is CASSYEDREETQYF. Here the CDR3 DNA reads TGTGCCAGCAGTTACGAAGACAGGGAAGAGACCCAGTACTTC.

This clonotype was detected a few times. The chain recombines TRBV7-2 with TRBJ2-5; 14 nucleotides agree with TRBD2. The CDR3 runs 17 residues. Looked up from germline, CDR1 is SGHTA and CDR2 is FQGNSA. J was trimmed by 4 bases and V by 5 bases; bases with no gene match: 9. This chain's CDR3 is CASSLRLAGGPVETQYF. The CDR3 coding sequence is TGTGCCAGCAGCCTCCGACTAGCGGGGGGGCCTGTAGAGACCCAGTACTTC.

V gene TRBV7-2 combines with J gene TRBJ2-1, with D maybe TRBD2 (6 bases). Trimming shortened V by 1 base and J by 9 bases, and 22 bases separated the two germline ends. This CDR3 is built from 17 residues. Germline CDR1 is SGHTA and CDR2 is FQGNSA. CDR3 loop: CASSLDSARGGRGEQFF. The DNA for the CDR3 is TGTGCCAGCAGCTTAGATTCTGCGCGGGGCGGAAGGGGTGAGCAGTTCTTC.

This sequence joins TRBV2 and TRBJ1-2, with 7 bases identical to TRBD1. V lost 5 bases and J lost 10; bases outside the gene matches: 7. The CDR3 length is 12 residues. Per the germline V gene, CDR1 is SNHLY and CDR2 is FYNNEI. The CDR3 loop is CASSMTGLYYTF. The DNA of the CDR3 is TGTGCCAGCAGTATGACAGGGTTGTACTACACCTTC.

The chain uses TRBV6-2 or TRBV6-3 and TRBJ1-4, with D hard to call. In germline, CDR1 is MNHEY, CDR2 SVGEGT. The ends were cut back, 5 bases at V and 4 bases at J, with 11 bases in the middle. The CDR3 covers 14 residues. Here the CDR3 reads CASSRQPYNEKLFF. DNA for the CDR3: TGTGCCAGCAGTCGCCAGCCTTATAATGAAAAACTGTTTTTT.

The chain recombines TRBV20-1 with TRBJ2-5; perhaps TRBD2 as D (5 bases). V was pared by 1 base and J by 5 bases, with 11 bases between. This CDR3 spans 13 amino acids. Per the germline V gene, CDR1 is DFQATT and CDR2 is SNEGSKA (reference sequence). The CDR3 DNA sequence: TGCAGTGCTAGAGGGACGGGATGGGAGACCCAGTACTTC. It codes for CSARGTGWETQYF.

V usage is TRBV29-1 and J usage is TRBJ2-3, with TRBD2 identical over 7 bases. Per the germline V gene, CDR1 is SQVTM and CDR2 is ANQGSEA. V lost 4 bases and J lost 4; bases outside the gene matches: 11. The length of the CDR3 is 15 residues. CDR3 region: CSVGFPAGISDTQYF. In DNA, the CDR3 is TGCAGCGTTGGGTTTCCAGCGGGGATCTCAGATACGCAGTATTTT.

V is TRBV5-1 and J is TRBJ2-1; 9 positions agree with TRBD1. The CDR3 totals 16 residues. V was pared by 0 bases and J by 10 bases, with 11 bases of the junction left unmatched. Germline CDR1 SGHRS, CDR2 YFSETQ. The CDR3 loop reads CASSLVAGTGNLEQFF. In DNA form, the CDR3 reads TGCGCCAGCAGCTTGGTAGCTGGGACAGGGAATTTAGAGCAGTTCTTC. Full variable domain (rest looked up from reference TRBV5-1 and TRBJ2-1): KAGVTQTPRYLIKTRGQQVTLSCSPISGHRSVSWYQQTPGQGLQFLFEYFSETQRNKGNFPGRFSGRQFSNSRSEMNVSTLELGDSALYLCASSLVAGTGNLEQFFGPGTRLTVL.

V gene TRBV6-2 or TRBV6-3 combines with J gene TRBJ2-7, with 9 bases fitting TRBD2. Trimming at V came to 2 bases and at J to 2 bases, leaving 1 base not matched to a gene. Looked up from germline, CDR1 is MNHEY and CDR2 is SVGEGT. This CDR3 has 14 amino acids. The CDR3 sequence: CASSYASGAYEQYF. The CDR3 region has the DNA TGTGCCAGCAGTTACGCTAGCGGGGCCTACGAGCAGTACTTC.

This chain links TRBV4-3 with TRBJ2-1, with D perhaps matching TRBD1 (5 bases). CDR3 length: 15 residues. The germline V gene has CDR1 LGHNA and CDR2 YSLEER. V was shortened by 5 bases and J by 4 bases, with 15 bases between the two germline ends. The CDR3 loop is CASSYYIDSYNEQFF. The CDR3 coding sequence is TGCGCCAGCAGCTACTATATCGACAGTTACAATGAGCAGTTCTTC.

Of note for this clonotype: Germline and junction disagree at one end, which may indicate a read error. V and J are TRBV29-1 and TRBJ2-5; a possible D gene is TRBD1 (5 bases). Looked up from germline, CDR1 is SQVTM and CDR2 is ANQGSEA. The CDR3 extends over 12 amino acids. CDR3 residues: CSVDAGQATQYF. The CDR3 DNA reads TGCAGCGTTGATGCCGGACAAGCGACCCAGTACTTC.